These T cell receptor beta chains were read from a single sample in a study of blood T cells in healthy people across ages. TCRdb itself ran the 5' RACE reads through MiXCR, one entry per CDR3 protein. The table lists 500,000 to 650,000 distinct CDR3 sequences, over 25% of them singletons. The sample also formed part of further work on T cells of mothers and their children.

Material: blood. These receptors were taken from a boy aged 2 to 9 in good health. The CDR3 runs from the conserved cysteine through the conserved F or W. The order of the fields is J gene, D gene, V gene, clone size, CDR3 DNA, CDR3 protein. D genes are given only for firm matches. The size of a clone is reported for some rows only, either as once, few or many, or as a class for expanded clones.

J: TRBJ2-1; D: TRBD2; V: TRBV5-1; size: .; DNA: TGCGCCAGCAGCGGAGGGCTAGCGGGAAACAATGAGCAGTTCTTC; CDR3: CASSGGLAGNNEQFF
J: TRBJ1-4; D: TRBD1; V: TRBV7-6; size: few; DNA: TGTGCCAGCAGCTTAGGACAGGGAAGTGGAAAACTGTTTTTT; CDR3: CASSLGQGSGKLFF
J: TRBJ2-6; D: TRBD2; V: TRBV12-3/TRBV12-4; size: .; DNA: TGTGCCAGCAGTTTAATCATAGCGGGGGCTCCCTCTGGGGCCAACGTCCTGACTTTC; CDR3: CASSLIIAGAPSGANVLTF
J: TRBJ2-7; D: .; V: TRBV29-1; size: few; DNA: TGCAGCGCCTCAGGACGCCTAATCGACGAGCAGTACTTC; CDR3: CSASGRLIDEQYF
J: TRBJ1-4; D: TRBD1; V: TRBV18; size: few; DNA: TGTGCCAGCTCCCCGGGACAGATAACACGTGCAACTAATGAAAAACTGTTTTTT; CDR3: CASSPGQITRATNEKLFF
J: TRBJ2-5; D: TRBD2; V: TRBV7-6; size: .; DNA: TGTGCCAGCAGCCCCCGGACTAGCTGGGAGACCCAGTACTTC; CDR3: CASSPRTSWETQYF
J: TRBJ2-7; D: .; V: TRBV7-8; size: few; DNA: TGTGCCAGCAGCTCCGGGACACCTTTCTCCTACGAGCAGTACTTC; CDR3: CASSSGTPFSYEQYF
J: TRBJ1-4; D: .; V: TRBV4-1; size: few; DNA: TGCGCCAGCAGCCATCCCCGTCGTGGGGGAACTAATGAAAAACTGTTTTTT; CDR3: CASSHPRRGGTNEKLFF
J: TRBJ2-7; D: .; V: TRBV18; size: few; DNA: TGTGCCAGCCCACCCTCAGGGACCGACACCTACGAGCAGTACTTC; CDR3: CASPPSGTDTYEQYF
J: TRBJ2-2; D: TRBD2; V: TRBV7-9; size: .; DNA: TGTGCCAGCAGCTTAGAGGCCGCGGGAGTTCCTCGGGAGCTGTTTTTT; CDR3: CASSLEAAGVPRELFF
J: TRBJ2-1; D: TRBD2; V: TRBV13; size: few; DNA: TGTGCCAGCAGCTTAGAATCTCTCTTTCTAGCGGATGCAGGGAATGAGCAGTTCTTC; CDR3: CASSLESLFLADAGNEQFF
J: TRBJ2-5; D: .; V: TRBV7-3; size: few; DNA: TGTGCCAGCAGCTTAATAGGGGGGGTGGGAGAGACCCAGTACTTC; CDR3: CASSLIGGVGETQYF
J: TRBJ2-1; D: .; V: TRBV25-1; size: few; DNA: TGTGCCAGCAGTGCCCTGACCGTCAGCTCCTACAATGAGCAGTTCTTC; CDR3: CASSALTVSSYNEQFF
J: TRBJ2-5; D: TRBD1; V: TRBV12-3/TRBV12-4; size: .; DNA: TGTGCCAGCAGTAGAAGGACAGGGGGTGGGGAGACCCAGTACTTC; CDR3: CASSRRTGGGETQYF
J: TRBJ1-6; D: .; V: TRBV9; size: few; DNA: TGTGCCAGCAGCGTAGGGAGTGGGGATCCACCCCTCCACTTT; CDR3: CASSVGSGDPPLHF
J: TRBJ2-7; D: TRBD1; V: TRBV20-1; size: few; DNA: TGCAGTGCCAGGGGGACAGAGAAAACCTACGAGCAGTACTTC; CDR3: CSARGTEKTYEQYF
J: TRBJ2-5; D: TRBD2; V: TRBV20-1; size: .; DNA: TGCAGTGCCACCTCGGGACTAGCGGGTTACCAAGAGACCCAGTACTTC; CDR3: CSATSGLAGYQETQYF
J: TRBJ2-4; D: .; V: TRBV7-6; size: few; DNA: TGTGCCAGCAGCTCATGGGCCGGGCCGCACCGACACATTCAGTACTTC; CDR3: CASSSWAGPHRHIQYF
J: TRBJ1-1; D: .; V: TRBV9; size: .; DNA: TGTGCCAGCAGCAGCACGGGGCGCGAGGACACTGAAGCTTTCTTT; CDR3: CASSSTGREDTEAFF
J: TRBJ2-4; D: TRBD2; V: TRBV11-2; size: few; DNA: TGTGCCAGCAGCGAGGGGGGGGCGGGAGGAAACATTCAGTACTTC; CDR3: CASSEGGAGGNIQYF
J: TRBJ2-1; D: TRBD2; V: TRBV29-1; size: few; DNA: TGCAGCGTTGGGGGGACTAGCGGGAGTGGCCACAATGAGCAGTTCTTC; CDR3: CSVGGTSGSGHNEQFF
J: TRBJ1-5; D: .; V: TRBV7-2; size: .; DNA: TGTGCCAGCAGCCTTTGGGGAGGAGCTAGCAATCAGCCCCAGCATTTT; CDR3: CASSLWGGASNQPQHF
J: TRBJ2-5; D: TRBD2; V: TRBV7-6; size: .; DNA: TGTGCCAGCAGCTTTTCCACTAGCGGACGGCAAGAGACCCAGTACTTC; CDR3: CASSFSTSGRQETQYF
J: TRBJ1-1; D: .; V: TRBV27; size: few; DNA: TGTGCCAGCAGTTTAGTTCGAATTCGAGAGACTGAAGCTTTCTTT; CDR3: CASSLVRIRETEAFF
J: TRBJ2-5; D: .; V: TRBV6-5; size: few; DNA: TGTGCCAGCAGTCCCCCCGGGGTCCAGGCCCAGTACTTC; CDR3: CASSPPGVQAQYF
J: TRBJ1-1; D: .; V: TRBV6-2/TRBV6-3; size: few; DNA: TGTGCCAGCACCGACCTCCCGAACACTGAAGCTTTCTTT; CDR3: CASTDLPNTEAFF
J: TRBJ2-7; D: .; V: TRBV10-2; size: .; DNA: TGCGCCAGCAGTGTTAACTCCTACGAGCAGTACTTC; CDR3: CASSVNSYEQYF
J: TRBJ2-1; D: .; V: TRBV4-3; size: many; DNA: TGCGCCAGCAGTGAGGGCCTTGTTAATGAGCAGTTCTTATTCGTTAATGAGCAGTTCTTC; CDR3: CASSEGLVNEQFLFVNEQFF
J: TRBJ2-7; D: TRBD1; V: TRBV20-1; size: .; DNA: TGCAGTGCTGAAACCAGGGACAGCTTCTACGAGCAGTACTTC; CDR3: CSAETRDSFYEQYF
J: TRBJ1-2; D: .; V: TRBV7-9; size: few; DNA: TGTGCCAGCGACAACCAGGGTGGCTTTGATGGCTACACCTTC; CDR3: CASDNQGGFDGYTF
J: TRBJ2-1; D: .; V: TRBV7-9; size: .; DNA: TGTGCCAGCAGCTCAGACAGGACCTACAATGAGCAGTTCTTC; CDR3: CASSSDRTYNEQFF
J: TRBJ2-2; D: .; V: TRBV20-1; size: few; DNA: TGCAGTGCCAAACGGGAGGGGGCGGGTACCGGGGAGCTGTTTTTT; CDR3: CSAKREGAGTGELFF
J: TRBJ2-5; D: .; V: TRBV12-3/TRBV12-4; size: many; DNA: TGTGCCAGCAGTTTAACGGGACACCCGGGGCAGACCCAGTACTTC; CDR3: CASSLTGHPGQTQYF
J: TRBJ2-2; D: TRBD1; V: TRBV29-1; size: .; DNA: TGCAGCGTGTCAGGGGGCGCGTCCGGGGAGCTGTTTTTT; CDR3: CSVSGGASGELFF
J: TRBJ1-2; D: TRBD1; V: TRBV20-1; size: .; DNA: TGCAGTGCTAGCGGACAGGGGGCCCGCGGGTATGGCTACACCTTC; CDR3: CSASGQGARGYGYTF
J: TRBJ2-1; D: .; V: TRBV29-1; size: .; DNA: TGCAGCGTTGAAGGGCGACTAGTATTGGAGCAGTTCTTC; CDR3: CSVEGRLVLEQFF
J: TRBJ2-5; D: TRBD2; V: TRBV12-3/TRBV12-4; size: .; DNA: TGTGCCAGCAGGCGGGGGGAACAAGAGACCCAGTACTTC; CDR3: CASRRGEQETQYF